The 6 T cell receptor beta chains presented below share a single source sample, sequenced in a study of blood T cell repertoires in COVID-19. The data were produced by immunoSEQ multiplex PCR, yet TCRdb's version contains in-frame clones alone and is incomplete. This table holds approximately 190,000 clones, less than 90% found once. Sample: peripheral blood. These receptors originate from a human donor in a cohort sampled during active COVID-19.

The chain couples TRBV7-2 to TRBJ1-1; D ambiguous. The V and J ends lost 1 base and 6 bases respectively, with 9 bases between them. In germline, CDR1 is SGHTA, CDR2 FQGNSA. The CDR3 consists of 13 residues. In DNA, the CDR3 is TGTGCCAGCAGCTTAGTGGGGAGGGCTGAAGCTTTCTTT. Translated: CASSLVGRAEAFF. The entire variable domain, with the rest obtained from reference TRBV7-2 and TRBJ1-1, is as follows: GAGVSQSPSNKVTEKGKDVELRCDPISGHTALYWYRQSLGQGLEFLIYFQGNSAPDKSGLPSDRFSAERTGGSVSTLTIQRTQQEDSAVYLCASSLVGRAEAFFGQGTRLTVV.

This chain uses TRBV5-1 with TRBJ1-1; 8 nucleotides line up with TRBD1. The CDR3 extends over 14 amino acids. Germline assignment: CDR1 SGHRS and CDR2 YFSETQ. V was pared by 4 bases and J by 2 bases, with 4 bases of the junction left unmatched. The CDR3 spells CASSGQGSNTEAFF. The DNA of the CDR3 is TGCGCCAGCAGCGGACAGGGTTCCAACACTGAAGCTTTCTTT.

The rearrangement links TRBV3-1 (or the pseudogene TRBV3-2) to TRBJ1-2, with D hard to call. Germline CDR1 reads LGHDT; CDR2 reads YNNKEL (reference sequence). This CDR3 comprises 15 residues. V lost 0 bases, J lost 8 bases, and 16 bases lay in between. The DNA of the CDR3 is TGTGCCAGCAGCCAAGATCCGGGGTCCTTTTTGGGCTACACCTTC. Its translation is CASSQDPGSFLGYTF.

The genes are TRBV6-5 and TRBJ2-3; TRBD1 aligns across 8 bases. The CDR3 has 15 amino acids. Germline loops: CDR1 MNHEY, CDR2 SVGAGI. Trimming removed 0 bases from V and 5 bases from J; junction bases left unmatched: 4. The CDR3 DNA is TGTGCCAGCAGTTACTCCGGGACAGGTGGAGATACGCAGTATTTT. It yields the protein CASSYSGTGGDTQYF.

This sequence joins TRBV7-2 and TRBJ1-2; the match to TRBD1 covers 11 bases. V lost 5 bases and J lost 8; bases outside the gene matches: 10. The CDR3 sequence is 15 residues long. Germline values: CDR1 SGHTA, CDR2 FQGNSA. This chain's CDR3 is CASSLRTGGDSGYTF. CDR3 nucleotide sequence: TGTGCCAGCAGCCTCAGGACAGGGGGCGATTCCGGCTACACCTTC.

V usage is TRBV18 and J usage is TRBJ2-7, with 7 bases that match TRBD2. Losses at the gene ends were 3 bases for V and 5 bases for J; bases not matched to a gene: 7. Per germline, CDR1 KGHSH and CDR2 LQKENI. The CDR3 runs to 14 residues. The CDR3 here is CASSPRGESHEQYF. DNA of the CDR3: TGTGCCAGCTCACCCCGGGGGGAGAGCCACGAGCAGTACTTC.